The clone carrying this T cell receptor beta chain was picked up a small number of times. Its antigen is as yet unknown. This CDR3 is 15 amino acids long. V shed 3 bases and J 5 bases; nucleotides not matched to a gene: 6. CDR1 and CDR2 from the germline V gene are MGHRA and YSYEKL. A second PCR of about 6 to 11 cycles used a sample-barcoded 5' primer and a J-beta primer mix. Carrying 12 random nucleotides, a template-switch adaptor labeled each individual cDNA molecule. Using its own MiXCR run on the 5' RACE reads, TCRdb lists one record per CDR3 protein. The table shows about a million distinct CDR3 sequences, with just over 50% occurring only once. This sample was included in a study of blood T cells in healthy people across ages. Points from the study as a whole: CMV status of donors was unknown, possibly confounding expanded clonotype changes.

Sample: blood. The receptor was derived from a woman aged 60-75 years in good health. This sequence joins TRBV4-1 and TRBJ1-4; 7 bases match TRBD1. This chain's CDR3 is CASSHGDSRNEKLFF. The CDR3, as DNA: TGCGCCAGCAGCCACGGGGACAGCCGGAATGAAAAACTGTTTTTT.